By sample fraction, the clone carrying this TCR beta chain is large. Its matching antigen is unknown. The V end lost 6 bases, the J end lost 0 bases, and 6 bases lay between the germline ends. This CDR3 contains 13 residues. Germline V lookup: CDR1 MNHEY, CDR2 SMNVEV (reference sequence). This sample was included in a study of high-grade serous ovarian cancer treatment subgroups. Study overall: Samples averaged approximately 15,000 reads and around 7,000 unique TCR beta rearrangements.

General study results and limits: CDR1 and CDR2 were left unanalyzed; analyses focused on CDR3. These tumor repertoires lack spatial information from bulk sequencing. Higher neoantigen levels went with greater TCR clonal relatedness.

Tumor samples were taken before definitive surgery or chemotherapy. The repertoire was sequenced with immunoSEQ multiplex PCR; TCRdb's copy has only in-frame clones and lacks some. The sample comprises around 2,000 clones, 55% to 75% of which are singletons, and approximately 15% rests with the top ten. The chain combines TRBV27 with TRBJ1-5; D is ambiguous. The sequence derives from a human donor with high-grade serous ovarian cancer. Source material: tumor tissue. The CDR3 spells CASSPYSNQPQHF. The CDR3 bases are TGTGCCAGCAGCCCTTATAGCAATCAGCCCCAGCATTTT.